The 13 T cell receptor beta chains reported below all come from one sample, sequenced in a study of blood T cell repertoires in COVID-19. Profiled with immunoSEQ multiplex PCR; TCRdb holds only in-frame clones, not every one. Of about 240,000 clones in the sample, 85% were seen once. The sample was peripheral blood. The receptors stem from a man aged 45-60 years with COVID-19, enrolled during active disease.

The chain joins TRBV12-3 or TRBV12-4 to TRBJ2-1; D not resolved. The CDR3 runs to 11 residues. The germline V and J ends were trimmed by 1 base and 9 bases, with 4 bases remaining between them. CDR3 nucleotide sequence: TGTGCCAGCAGTTTAGGGCTTGAGCAGTTCTTC. As protein: CASSLGLEQFF.

V gene TRBV19 combines with J gene TRBJ2-5, with 10 bases lining up with TRBD2. CDR1 and CDR2 from the germline V gene are LNHDA and SQIVND (reference sequence). The CDR3 is made up of 13 amino acids. The junction had 2 bases not matched to a gene; V was cut back by 5 bases and J by 5 bases. Here the CDR3 reads CASSQGLAETQYF. In nucleotides, the CDR3 is TGTGCCAGTAGTCAGGGACTAGCGGAGACCCAGTACTTC.

The V and J genes are TRBV7-2 and TRBJ2-2, with 7 bases matching TRBD1. Per the germline V gene, CDR1 is SGHTA and CDR2 is FQGNSA. V trimming: 2 bases; J trimming: 4 bases; junction bases outside the gene matches: 4. The CDR3 extends over 15 amino acids. CDR3 residues: CASSLLGQPTGELFF. CDR3 bases: TGTGCCAGCAGCTTACTGGGACAGCCCACCGGGGAGCTGTTTTTT.

V gene TRBV5-1 combines with J gene TRBJ1-2; 7 bases agree with TRBD1. Germline CDR1 and CDR2: SGHRS and YFSETQ. The CDR3 loop spans 16 amino acids. The ends lost 4 bases at V and 4 bases at J; junction bases unmatched: 13. CDR3 sequence reads: CASSRSRDSGLYGYTF. The CDR3 DNA is TGCGCCAGCAGCCGAAGCCGGGACAGTGGACTCTATGGCTACACCTTC.

The chain carries TRBV29-1 and TRBJ2-1, with a possible D match to TRBD2 (7 bases). The germline gives CDR1 SQVTM, CDR2 ANQGSEA. Trimming pared 8 bases from V and 7 bases from J, leaving 24 bases between. The CDR3 is 15 amino acids. The CDR3 bases are TGCAGCTCCGAGTCCCGGGGGGCGAGTAGGAATGAGCAGTTCTTC. Protein: CSSESRGASRNEQFF.

The chain carries TRBV7-2 and TRBJ2-2; TRBD1 might be the D (5 bases). This CDR3 has 15 residues. V was clipped by 2 bases and J by 1 base, with 8 bases between them. Germline V lookup: CDR1 SGHTA, CDR2 FQGNSA. CDR3 DNA: TGTGCCAGCAGCTTAAGGGGTCGGAACACCGGGGAGCTGTTTTTT. As protein: CASSLRGRNTGELFF.

The V gene is TRBV21-1, the J gene TRBJ2-5; whether TRBD1, the table's D call, matches the DNA was not checked. TRBV21-1 counts as a pseudogene. The CDR3 length is 14 residues. The CDR3 reads CASSKVTGQETQYF. Here the CDR3 DNA reads TGTGCCAGCAGCAAAGTGACAGGCCAAGAGACCCAGTACTTC.

The V and J genes are TRBV9 and TRBJ1-2, with 9 positions matching TRBD1. Germline V gives CDR1 SGDLS, CDR2 YYNGEE. Trimming took 4 bases from V and 5 from J; bases not matched to a gene: 15. The CDR3 runs 17 residues. CDR3 coding DNA: TGTGCCAGCAGCCCCCGGGACAGGGTGTCTTTAGGGTATGGCTACACCTTC. Translation gives CASSPRDRVSLGYGYTF. Variable domain in full (rest from reference TRBV9 and TRBJ1-2): DSGVTQTPKHLITATGQRVTLRCSPRSGDLSVYWYQQSLDQGLQFLIQYYNGEERAKGNILERFSAQQFPDLHSELNLSSLELGDSALYFCASSPRDRVSLGYGYTFGSGTRLTVV.

The genes are TRBV4-3 and TRBJ1-3; the match to TRBD1 covers 7 bases. The CDR3 is 15 residues long. V gave up 3 bases and J gave up 0 bases; unmatched junction bases: 2. The V gene's germline CDR1 is LGHNA and CDR2 YSLEER. CDR3 sequence reads: CASSQGQSSGNTIYF. The CDR3 DNA follows: TGCGCCAGCAGCCAGGGACAGTCCTCTGGAAACACCATATATTTT.

The chain joins TRBV3-1 (or the pseudogene TRBV3-2) to TRBJ2-7, with D possibly being TRBD2 (7 bases). Deletions cut 9 bases from V and 6 bases from J, with 15 bases between. Germline CDR1 is LGHDT and CDR2 is YNNKEL (reference sequence). The CDR3 contains 12 residues. Written as DNA, the CDR3 is TGTGCCAGACCCACGGCGGGGGCCGAGCAGTACTTC. As protein: CARPTAGAEQYF.

This rearrangement joins TRBV3-1 (or the pseudogene TRBV3-2) to TRBJ1-6; perhaps TRBD1 as D (6 bases). V lost 10 bases and J 4 bases, leaving 11 bases between the germline ends. Germline lookup yields CDR1 LGHDT and CDR2 YNNKEL (reference sequence). This CDR3 contains 13 residues. In nucleotides, the CDR3 is TGTGCCACCGCGGACAGTTATAATTCACCCCTCCACTTT. This sequence encodes CATADSYNSPLHF.

This clone was observed a handful of times. The genes are TRBV5-1 and TRBJ1-2, with 8 positions matching TRBD1. V lost 0 bases and J lost 4; bases outside the gene matches: 2. The CDR3 totals 14 residues. Germline loops: CDR1 SGHRS, CDR2 YFSETQ. DNA for the CDR3: TGCGCCAGCAGCTTGGAGACAGGGGCCTATGGCTACACCTTC. Amino acid sequence: CASSLETGAYGYTF.

This clone was observed a single time. The rearrangement links TRBV28 to TRBJ1-6; D is undetermined. This CDR3 contains 13 residues. Trimming shortened V by 3 bases and J by 9 bases, and 9 bases separated the two germline ends. CDR1 is MDHEN and CDR2 is SYDVKM in the germline V gene. CDR3 sequence (DNA): TGTGCCAGCAGTTTTGCGGTTGTTTCACCCCTCCACTTT. Residues: CASSFAVVSPLHF.